This T cell receptor beta chain emerged from a study of T cell repertoires in cytomegalovirus infection. This clonotype was picked up a small number of times. What it binds is unknown. CDR1 and CDR2 from the germline V gene are MDHEN and SYDVKM. The V and J ends lost 8 bases and 2 bases respectively, with 9 bases between them. CDR3 length equals 13 residues. TCRdb recomputed calls from the reads with MiXCR, one row per CDR3 protein. The table lists 150,000 to 200,000 distinct CDR3 sequences, roughly an eighth of them singletons. The study's findings and limits: Summed frequency of shared TCR beta families picked out CMV carriers who also had the relevant HLA. HLA-C-restricted TCR beta clonotypes specific for CMV led the ex vivo response.

The sequence was collected from a human donor in good health (CMV status not recorded). Some clones in this sample may be carry-over from other donors' samples. The chain carries TRBV28 and TRBJ1-4, with D uncertain. Sequenced sample: PBMCs. The CDR3 spells CASEGGTNEKLFF. In DNA, the CDR3 is TGTGCCAGCGAGGGTGGCACTAATGAAAAACTGTTTTTT.